The entry below gives a single TCR beta chain sequence along with its context. No antigen is known for it. Base qualities are not provided; no much larger clone lies one nucleotide away. From its cysteine to its phenylalanine, the CDR3 spans 17 amino acids. The kept DNA is CDR3 alone, 51 bases in frame from the first base. Donors were healthy HIV-negative adults with no recently reported acute infections or vaccinations. Every donor was a Caucasian adult residing in Nashville, Tennessee, USA. CD4+ T cells were enriched through magnetic negative selection, after which naive cells were positively selected on CD45RA and the remaining negative fraction served as the memory subset. Blood was obtained by leukapheresis, after which PBMCs were separated by Ficoll-Histopaque density gradient centrifugation and cryopreserved in liquid nitrogen vapor phase. Analytical flow cytometry was used to check the purity and quantity of each magnetically sorted T cell population. Genomic DNA was isolated from each sorted fraction and quantified by UV absorbance on a Nanodrop 2000c.

TCR CDR3 regions were amplified from genomic DNA by multiplex PCR using the deep immunoSEQ assay. Extracted genomic DNA from each cell subset was spread evenly across all wells of several immunoSEQ 96-well plates, with each plate serving as a replicate. For sorted subsets, approximately 200 ng of genomic DNA, equivalent to 30,000 or so T cell genomes, went into each replicate PCR. The purified libraries were quantified using a Qubit 3.0 fluorometer, sized with a Bioanalyzer 2100, and then quantified again using the KAPA Library Quantification kit. Every immunoSEQ 96-well plate was sequenced on a dedicated single-read 150-cycle Illumina NextSeq 550 flow cell. The published analysis was carried out like this. Because the immunoSEQ output included only junctional sequences and no quality scores, the filtering could not be the same as the filtering used for full-length reads. Sequences were annotated with PyIR, a Python wrapper for IgBLAST v1.9, and V/J genes and CDR3 were assigned using IMGT germline references. Any read was removed if the V/J assignment was weak (E-value above 1e-6), the CDR3 was missing, or the read contained stop codons, out-of-frame junctions, or ambiguous translated residues. A V3J clonotype was defined by an identical inferred V gene, J gene, and CDR3 amino acid sequence. Percentage overlap between repertoires was calculated by dividing the number of shared unique clonotypes by the size of the smaller repertoire. Repertoire richness was assessed with RTK rarefaction, the Chao1 estimator, and Recon v2.1 estimates of unobserved clonotypes. For all TCRbeta clonotypes obtained by the gDNA method from a few donors, generation probabilities were computed with OLGA. TCRdb's version of the immuneACCESS table is confined to in-frame rearrangements and falls short of the full clone set. An unresolved V gene accounts for under half of the shortfall where checked; the remainder is of unknown origin. The DNA was the basis for D and trimming; V, J and clone size are from that table. The sample includes around 2.3 million clones, with under 97% observed a single time. The ten largest clones add up to 0.13% of the sample.

This record belongs to a study of shared clonotypes between healthy human individuals (dated by TCRdb to 2020 to 2021). Some background on the complete study: A couple of women and a few men aged 18 to 49 years were included in the cohort. To increase sequencing depth and limit assay-specific biases, TCR repertoire library preparation and sequencing were carried out by different laboratories using diverse techniques. Blood TCR repertoires of five healthy adults were deeply sequenced to estimate repertoire size and the extent of clonotype sharing between individuals. For each donor, three plates each were used for CD4 naive and CD4 memory, two plates were used for CD8 naive, and one plate was used for CD8 memory. Leukapheresis yielded between about 0.94 and 9.5 billion PBMCs per donor. The paper's findings and limits, for the study overall: Incomplete sequencing was indicated by rarefaction of sorted-subset datasets, despite the large sequencing depth. Compared with non-shared clonotypes, the clonotypes found in all four sorted-subset donors had higher generation probabilities. Sampling was limited to blood, and TCR repertoires in tissue likely differ from TCR repertoires in blood. Naive subsets generally had larger estimated clonotype richness than memory subsets did. The small number of donors limited the genetic and exposure-history diversity represented. Across a few donors, roughly 5% of naive CD4, approximately 4% of naive CD8, roughly 2.3% of memory CD4, and roughly 0.4% of memory CD8 clonotypes were shared. Based on pairwise subsampling, the degree of clonotype sharing among donors was expected to be affected by sequencing depth.

This sequence was found in a man in his late teens or twenties in good health. Rearrangement joined TRBV21-1 to TRBJ2-5; the D segment call TRBD1 is taken from the table without a DNA check. TRBV21-1 has pseudogene status. The sequenced material came from naive CD4+ T cells sorted from blood. The sample's cell subset or site label, in plain terms: CD45RA+ positively selected. The CDR3 loop reads CASSKFMLAPSRETQYF. The nucleotides are TGTGCCAGCAGCAAATTTATGTTGGCCCCCTCCAGAGAGACCCAGTACTTC.